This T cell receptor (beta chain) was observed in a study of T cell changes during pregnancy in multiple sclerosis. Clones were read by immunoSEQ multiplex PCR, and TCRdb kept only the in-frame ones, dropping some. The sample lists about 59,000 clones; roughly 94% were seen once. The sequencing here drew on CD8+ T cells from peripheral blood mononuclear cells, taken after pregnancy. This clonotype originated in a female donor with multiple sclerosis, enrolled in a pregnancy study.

CDR3 DNA: TGCGCCAGCAGCTTGGATGGGACATTTGCTTCCTACGAGCAGTACTTC. Its translation: CASSLDGTFASYEQYF. The chain carries TRBV5-1 and TRBJ2-7, with a weak D call TRBD1 (6 bases). CDR3 length: 16 amino acids. Germline V lookup: CDR1 SGHRS, CDR2 YFSETQ. Trimming stripped 0 bases from V and 1 base from J, with 14 bases between.